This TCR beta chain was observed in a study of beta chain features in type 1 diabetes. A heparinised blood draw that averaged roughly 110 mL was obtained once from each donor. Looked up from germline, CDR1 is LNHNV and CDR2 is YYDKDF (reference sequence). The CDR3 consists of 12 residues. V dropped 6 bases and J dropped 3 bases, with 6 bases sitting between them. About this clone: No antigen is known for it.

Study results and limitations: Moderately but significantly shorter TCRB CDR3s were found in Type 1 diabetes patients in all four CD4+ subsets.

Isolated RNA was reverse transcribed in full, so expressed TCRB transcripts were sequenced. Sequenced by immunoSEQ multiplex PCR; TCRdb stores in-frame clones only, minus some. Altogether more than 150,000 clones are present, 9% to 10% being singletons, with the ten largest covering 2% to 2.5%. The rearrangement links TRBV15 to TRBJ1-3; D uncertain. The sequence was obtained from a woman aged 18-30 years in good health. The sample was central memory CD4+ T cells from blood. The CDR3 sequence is CATRQLGNTIYF. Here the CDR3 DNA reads TGTGCCACCAGACAGCTTGGAAACACCATATATTTT. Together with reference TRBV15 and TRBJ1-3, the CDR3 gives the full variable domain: DAMVIQNPRYQVTQFGKPVTLSCSQTLNHNVMYWYQQKSSQAPKLLFHYYDKDFNNEADTPDNFQSRRPNTSFCFLDIRSPGLGDTAMYLCATRQLGNTIYFGEGSWLTVV.